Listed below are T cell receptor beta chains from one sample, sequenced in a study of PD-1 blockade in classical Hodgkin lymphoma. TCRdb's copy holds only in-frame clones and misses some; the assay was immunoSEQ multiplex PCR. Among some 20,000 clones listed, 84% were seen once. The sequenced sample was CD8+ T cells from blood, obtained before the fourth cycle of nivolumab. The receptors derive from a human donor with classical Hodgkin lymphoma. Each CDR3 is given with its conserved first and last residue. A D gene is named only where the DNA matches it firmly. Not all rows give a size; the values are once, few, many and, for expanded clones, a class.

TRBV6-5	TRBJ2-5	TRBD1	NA	TGTGCCAGCAGTTCCTCCGGGACAGGGTGGCGGGAGACCCAGTACTTC	CASSSSGTGWRETQYF
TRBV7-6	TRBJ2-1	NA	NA	TGTGCCAGCAGCTTCGCTTGGCAGTCTCTTTACAATGAGCAGTTCTTC	CASSFAWQSLYNEQFF
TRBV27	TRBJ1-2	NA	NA	TGTGCCAGCAGCACCGGGTCCAGCTACTATGGCTACACCTTC	CASSTGSSYYGYTF
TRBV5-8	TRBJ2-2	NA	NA	TGTGCCAGCAGCCTGGACAGTTCCGGGGAGCTGTTTTTT	CASSLDSSGELFF
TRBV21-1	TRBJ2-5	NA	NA	TGTGCCAGCAGCCCGTCCCGGGGGCCCCAAGAGACCCAGTACTTC	CASSPSRGPQETQYF
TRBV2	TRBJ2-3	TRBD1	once	TGTGCCAGCAGGGCCTGGGGACAGGATTACACAGATACGCAGTATTTT	CASRAWGQDYTDTQYF
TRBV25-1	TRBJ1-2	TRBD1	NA	TGTGCCAGCGTGCCCTGGGACAGATGTTACAAGAACTATGGCTACACCTTC	CASVPWDRCYKNYGYTF
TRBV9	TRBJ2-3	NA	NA	TGTGCCAGCAGCGTAGTGGGGGGGCTCACAGATACGCAGTATTTT	CASSVVGGLTDTQYF
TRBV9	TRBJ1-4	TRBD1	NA	TGTGCCAGCAGCGGTACAGGGGACGGAGATGAAAAACTGTTTTTT	CASSGTGDGDEKLFF
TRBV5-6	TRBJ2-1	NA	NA	TGTGCCAGCAGCTTGGCAGGGAGCTTTCATCAGTTCTTC	CASSLAGSFHQFF
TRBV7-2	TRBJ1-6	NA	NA	TGTGCCAGCAGCTTAAAGGGTTCACCCCTCCACTTT	CASSLKGSPLHF
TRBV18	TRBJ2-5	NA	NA	TGTGCCAGCTCACTCGACACAGGTTGGCAAGAGACCCAGTACTTC	CASSLDTGWQETQYF
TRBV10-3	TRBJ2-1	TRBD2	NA	TGTGCCATCAGCGGACTAGCGGGGGGGCTCACCGATGAGCAGTTCTTC	CAISGLAGGLTDEQFF
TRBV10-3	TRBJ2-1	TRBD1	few	TGTGCCATCAGCCAGGACAGGGTTATGTTCTTC	CAISQDRVMFF
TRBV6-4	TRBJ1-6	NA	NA	TGTGCCAGCAGCGGGGGGGGGTTCGGTTCACCCCTCCACTTT	CASSGGGFGSPLHF
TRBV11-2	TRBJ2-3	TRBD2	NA	TGTGCCAGCAGTATCGGGACTAGCGGTTTCACAGATACGCAGTATTTT	CASSIGTSGFTDTQYF
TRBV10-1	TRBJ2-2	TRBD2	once	TGCGCCAGCATTACGGCTAGCGGGGGGCAACCCAAGACCGGGGAGCTGTTTTTT	CASITASGGQPKTGELFF